This TCR beta chain came from a study of CD8 T cells in ankylosing spondylitis. This clonotype came up many times. What it recognizes is unknown. General study findings and limits: Ankylosing spondylitis blood appeared to carry a characteristic TCR beta motif of roughly eight highly homologous variants. Relatively rare in peripheral blood, disease-linked clones were also CD8+. It was reported that disease-linked clones were significantly enriched in matched ankylosing spondylitis synovial fluid.

TCRdb re-called the 5' RACE reads through MiXCR, storing one row per CDR3 protein. The sample includes 210,000 or so distinct CDR3 sequences, 8.2% of them seen just once. The TCR originated in a female donor with ankylosing spondylitis or in good health (not recorded which). What was sequenced was blood, either unsorted or a sorted T cell fraction (not recorded which).

CDR3 sequence (DNA): TGTGCCAGCAGCCTCAGGCCTAGCGGAAACTCCTACGAGCAGTACTTC. Translating it yields CASSLRPSGNSYEQYF. The chain recombines TRBV12-3 or TRBV12-4 with TRBJ2-7, with 7 positions matching TRBD2. CDR3 length equals 16 residues. V was pared by 6 bases and J by 0 bases, with 11 bases of the junction left unmatched.